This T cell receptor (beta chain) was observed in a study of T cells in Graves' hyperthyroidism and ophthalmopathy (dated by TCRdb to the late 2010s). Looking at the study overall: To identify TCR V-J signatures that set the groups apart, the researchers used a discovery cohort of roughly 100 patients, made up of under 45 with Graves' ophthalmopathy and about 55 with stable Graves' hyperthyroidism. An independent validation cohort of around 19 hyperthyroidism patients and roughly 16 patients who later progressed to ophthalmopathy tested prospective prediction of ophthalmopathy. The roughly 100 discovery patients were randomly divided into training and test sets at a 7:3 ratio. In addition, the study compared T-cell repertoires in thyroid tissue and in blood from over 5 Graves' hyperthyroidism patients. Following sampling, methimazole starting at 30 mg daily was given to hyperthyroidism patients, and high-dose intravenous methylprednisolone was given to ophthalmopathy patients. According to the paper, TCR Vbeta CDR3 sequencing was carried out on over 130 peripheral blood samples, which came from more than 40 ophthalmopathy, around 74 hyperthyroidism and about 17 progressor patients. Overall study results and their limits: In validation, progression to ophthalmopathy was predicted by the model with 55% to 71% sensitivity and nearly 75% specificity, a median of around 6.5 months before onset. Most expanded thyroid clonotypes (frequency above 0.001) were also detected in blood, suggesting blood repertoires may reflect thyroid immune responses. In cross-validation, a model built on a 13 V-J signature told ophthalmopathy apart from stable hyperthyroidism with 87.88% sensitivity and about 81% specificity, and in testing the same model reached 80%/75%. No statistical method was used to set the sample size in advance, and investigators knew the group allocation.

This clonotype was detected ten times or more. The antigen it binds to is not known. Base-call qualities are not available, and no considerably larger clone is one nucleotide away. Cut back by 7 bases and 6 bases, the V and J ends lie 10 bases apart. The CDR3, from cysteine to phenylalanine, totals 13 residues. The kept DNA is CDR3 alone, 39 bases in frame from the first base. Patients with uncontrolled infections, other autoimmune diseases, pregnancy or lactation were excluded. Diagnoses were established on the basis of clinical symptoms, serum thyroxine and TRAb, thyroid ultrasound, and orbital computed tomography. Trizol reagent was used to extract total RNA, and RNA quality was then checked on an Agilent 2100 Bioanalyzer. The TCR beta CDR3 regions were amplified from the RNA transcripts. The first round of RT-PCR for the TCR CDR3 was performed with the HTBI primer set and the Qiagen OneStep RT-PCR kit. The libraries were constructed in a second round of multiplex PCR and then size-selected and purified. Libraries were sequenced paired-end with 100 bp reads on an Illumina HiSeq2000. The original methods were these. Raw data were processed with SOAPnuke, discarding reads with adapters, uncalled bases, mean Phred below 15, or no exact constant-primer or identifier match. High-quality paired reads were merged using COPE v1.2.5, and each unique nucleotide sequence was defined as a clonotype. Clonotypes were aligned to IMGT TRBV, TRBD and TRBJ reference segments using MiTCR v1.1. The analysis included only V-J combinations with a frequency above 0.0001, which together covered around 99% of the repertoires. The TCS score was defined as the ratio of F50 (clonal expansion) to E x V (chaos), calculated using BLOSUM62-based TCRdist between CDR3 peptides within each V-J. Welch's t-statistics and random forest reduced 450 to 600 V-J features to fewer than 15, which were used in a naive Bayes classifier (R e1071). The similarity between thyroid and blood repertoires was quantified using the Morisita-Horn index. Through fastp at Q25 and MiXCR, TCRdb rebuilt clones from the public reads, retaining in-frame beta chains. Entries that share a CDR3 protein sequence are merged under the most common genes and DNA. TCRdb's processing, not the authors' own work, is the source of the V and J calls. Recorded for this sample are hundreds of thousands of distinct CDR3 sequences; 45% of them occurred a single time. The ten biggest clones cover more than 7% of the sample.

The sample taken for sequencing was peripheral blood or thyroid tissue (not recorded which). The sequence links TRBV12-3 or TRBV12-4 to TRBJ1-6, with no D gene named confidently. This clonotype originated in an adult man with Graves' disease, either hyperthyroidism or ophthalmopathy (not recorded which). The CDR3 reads CASKEAPNSPLHF. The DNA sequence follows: TGTGCCAGCAAGGAGGCACCTAATTCACCCCTCCACTTT.